The rows below give T cell receptor beta chains drawn from one sample of a study of early T cells in non-severe SARS-CoV-2 infection. In TCRdb, the 5' RACE reads were re-called with MiXCR into one record per CDR3 protein. This table holds approximately 69,000 distinct CDR3 sequences, about 9.4% found once. The sequenced sample was whole blood. Receptors originate from an adult who was a healthcare worker with PCR-confirmed SARS-CoV-2 infection or an uninfected control (not recorded which). CDR3s include the opening cysteine and the closing phenylalanine or tryptophan. D genes are given only for firm matches. Clone size is given for some rows only: seen once, a few or many times, or a class if the clone is expanded.

clone_size j_call d_call cdr3_length v_call cdr3_nt cdr3_aa
many TRBJ1-4 . 15 TRBV29-1 TGCAGCGTTGGTGACCGGGGGACAACTAATGAAAAACTGTTTTTT CSVGDRGTTNEKLFF
many TRBJ1-6 . 15 TRBV5-6 TGTGCCAGCAGCTCCGATCGGCGAATGAGTTCACCCCTCCACTTT CASSSDRRMSSPLHF
few TRBJ1-6 TRBD1 15 TRBV6-1 TGTGCCAGCAGTGAAGCGGGACAGAGTTATTCACCCCTCCACTTT CASSEAGQSYSPLHF
many TRBJ1-2 TRBD1 13 TRBV7-6 TGTGCCAGCAGCTTAGTGACAGGGAATGGCTACACCTTC CASSLVTGNGYTF
. TRBJ1-4 . 16 TRBV5-6 TGTGCCAGCAGCTTGGCGGGGTTTGCAACTAATGAAAAACTGTTTTTT CASSLAGFATNEKLFF
. TRBJ2-7 TRBD2 15 TRBV5-1 TGCGCCAGCAGCCGGACTAGCGGGACTTCCTACGAGCAGTACTTC CASSRTSGTSYEQYF
many TRBJ2-7 TRBD2 15 TRBV7-9 TGTGCCAGCAGCTTACTAGCGGGGGTGCCTGGGGAGCAGTACTTC CASSLLAGVPGEQYF
many TRBJ1-3 . 17 TRBV14 TGTGCCAGCAGCCCACTGGACGGGCTCCTCTCTGGAAACACCATATATTTT CASSPLDGLLSGNTIYF
. TRBJ2-7 . 13 TRBV10-1 TGCGCCAGCAGTCCTACAGGGTACTACGAGCAGTACTTC CASSPTGYYEQYF
few TRBJ2-3 . 11 TRBV20-1 TGCAGTGCAGGGCTGGCAGATACGCAGTATTTT CSAGLADTQYF
many TRBJ2-2 . 15 TRBV14 TGTGCCAGCAGCCAAGGGACGAGTTTAGCCGGGGAGCTGTTTTTT CASSQGTSLAGELFF
few TRBJ1-1 . 11 TRBV29-1 TGCAGCGTTGGCGACTTAGAGGAAGCTTTCTTT CSVGDLEEAFF
. TRBJ1-4 . 14 TRBV2 TGTGCCAGCAGTGTAAGGCAGGCTAATGAAAAACTGTTTTTT CASSVRQANEKLFF
many TRBJ2-2 . 19 TRBV27 TGTGCCAGCAGTTTACTCGATTTACTGGGGGGCAGAAGAACCGGGGAGCTGTTTTTT CASSLLDLLGGRRTGELFF
many TRBJ2-7 . 13 TRBV30 TGTGCCTGGAAGGTCTTCACAGTCGGCGAGCAGTACTTC CAWKVFTVGEQYF
medium-sized TRBJ1-1 . 14 TRBV11-2 TGTGCCAGCAGCTTAGACGGGTCGAACACTGAAGCTTTCTTT CASSLDGSNTEAFF
many TRBJ1-2 . 15 TRBV7-9 TGTGCCACCTCCGGACGGCGAATTCTGACTATGGGCTACACCTTC CATSGRRILTMGYTF
. TRBJ1-3 . 15 TRBV6-1 TGTGCCAGCAGTGAAGCGCGGGCAGGGGGAAACACCATATATTTT CASSEARAGGNTIYF
. TRBJ2-1 . 16 TRBV4-3 TGCGCCAGCAGCCAAGATAAGGGGGGGGATTACAATGAGCAGTTCTTC CASSQDKGGDYNEQFF
many TRBJ1-1 . 14 TRBV18 TGTGCCAGCTCTTTAAGAGGGGTGAACACTGAAGCTTTCTTT CASSLRGVNTEAFF
many TRBJ2-7 . 14 TRBV10-3 TGTGCCATCAGTGAGACACAGGGTGCCTACGAGCAGTACTTC CAISETQGAYEQYF
few TRBJ2-1 . 13 TRBV2 TGTGCCAGCAGTGTGTGGTCATACAATGAGCAGTTCTTC CASSVWSYNEQFF
many TRBJ2-2 . 12 TRBV29-1 TGCAGCGTGTCGTGGGGCACCGGGGAGCTGTTTTTT CSVSWGTGELFF
. TRBJ2-7 . 13 TRBV6-5 TGTGCCAGCAGTTACTCGGGACCCTACGAGCAGTACTTC CASSYSGPYEQYF
. TRBJ2-3 . 15 TRBV18 TGTGCCAGCTCGACGCGACAGGGACTTACAGATACGCAGTATTTT CASSTRQGLTDTQYF
. TRBJ1-5 . 13 TRBV29-1 TGCAGCGTCAAGACAGATAGCAATCAGCCCCAGCATTTT CSVKTDSNQPQHF
many TRBJ2-1 . 14 TRBV29-1 TGCACCGCTTGGGGCGGCAGGACCCACAATGAGCAGTTCTTC CTAWGGRTHNEQFF
. TRBJ2-1 TRBD2 15 TRBV10-3 TGTGCCATCAGTGGTCTAGCGGCCCCTAGGGATGAGCAGTTCTTC CAISGLAAPRDEQFF
many TRBJ1-1 . 16 TRBV7-9 TGTGCCAGCAGCTTAGCACTCCACTCCCAGAACACTGAAGCTTTCTTT CASSLALHSQNTEAFF